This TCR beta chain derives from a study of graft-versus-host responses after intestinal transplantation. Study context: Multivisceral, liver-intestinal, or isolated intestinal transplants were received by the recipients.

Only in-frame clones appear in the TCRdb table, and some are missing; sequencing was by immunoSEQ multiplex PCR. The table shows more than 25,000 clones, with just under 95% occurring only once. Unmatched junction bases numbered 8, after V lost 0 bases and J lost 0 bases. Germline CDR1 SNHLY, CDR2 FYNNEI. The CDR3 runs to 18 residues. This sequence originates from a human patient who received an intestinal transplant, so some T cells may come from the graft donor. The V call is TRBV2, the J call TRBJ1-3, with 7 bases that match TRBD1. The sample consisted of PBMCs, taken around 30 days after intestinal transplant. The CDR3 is CASSEAGRGTDSGNTIYF. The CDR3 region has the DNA TGTGCCAGCAGTGAAGCCGGCAGGGGGACCGACTCTGGAAACACCATATATTTT. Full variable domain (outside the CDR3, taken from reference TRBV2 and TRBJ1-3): EPEVTQTPSHQVTQMGQEVILRCVPISNHLYFYWYRQILGQKVEFLVSFYNNEISEKSEIFDDQFSVERPDGSNFTLKIRSTKLEDSAMYFCASSEAGRGTDSGNTIYFGEGSWLTVV.